Below, 11 T cell receptor beta chains from the same sample are listed, as sequenced in a study of T cell responses to AZD1222 COVID-19 vaccine. The table came from immunoSEQ multiplex PCR; TCRdb's copy has only in-frame clones and leaves some out. The top ten hold around 4.4% of the sample, which has 150,000 to 200,000 clones, about 90% seen once. The material was peripheral blood, obtained on day 0 of MenACWY control vaccination. The source of these receptors is an adult in good health.

This sequence joins TRBV18 and TRBJ1-5; no firm D call. The CDR3 is 16 residues long. V shed 3 bases and J shed 5 bases, with 17 bases lying between them. Germline lookup yields CDR1 KGHSH and CDR2 LQKENI. CDR3 DNA: TGTGCCAGCTCACCGCGACAACGTCTCGGCGATCAGCCCCAGCATTTT. Translated: CASSPRQRLGDQPQHF.

The chain is built from TRBV29-1 and TRBJ2-7; D remains unclear. Germline V gene data show CDR1 as SQVTM and CDR2 as ANQGSEA. The CDR3 consists of 12 residues. The V gene lost 5 bases and the J gene lost 3 bases, with 11 bases spanning the gap. CDR3 amino acids: CSVLGTFYEQYF. DNA for the CDR3: TGCAGCGTTCTTGGTACTTTCTACGAGCAGTACTTC.

This clone has a single count. The genes are TRBV3-1 (or the pseudogene TRBV3-2) and TRBJ2-1; TRBD2 aligns across 12 bases. CDR1 is LGHDT and CDR2 is YNNKEL in the germline V gene (reference sequence). The CDR3 runs 15 residues. V lost 3 bases, J lost 7 bases, and 4 bases stayed unmatched. The CDR3 loop is CASSHGGLAGNEQFF. CDR3 DNA: TGTGCCAGCAGCCATGGGGGACTAGCGGGTAATGAGCAGTTCTTC.

This clone was found a few times. V usage is TRBV28 and J usage is TRBJ2-3; D is unclear. The V end was cut by 3 bases, the J end by 1 base, with 8 bases between. The CDR3 sequence is 14 residues long. Germline V gene sequence: CDR1 MDHEN, CDR2 SYDVKM. The CDR3 loop reads CASSFLSGTDTQYF. CDR3 bases: TGTGCCAGCAGTTTTTTGTCCGGCACAGATACGCAGTATTTT.

The chain employs TRBV7-3 and TRBJ1-1; tentative D call: TRBD1 (6 bases). The V gene lost 5 bases and the J gene lost 6 bases, with 16 bases spanning the gap. This CDR3 has 14 amino acids. The germline gives CDR1 SGHTA, CDR2 FQGTGA. The CDR3, as DNA: TGTGCCAGCAGCCGGACCCCCGGGACACCTGAAGCTTTCTTT. It encodes CASSRTPGTPEAFF.

V and J are TRBV28 and TRBJ1-1, with TRBD1 identical over 8 bases. CDR1 MDHEN and CDR2 SYDVKM come from the germline V gene. The trim removed 8 bases at V and 4 bases at J, leaving 9 bases unmatched. The CDR3 sequence is 14 residues long. The CDR3 sequence: CASGRSTGGTEAFF. The CDR3 bases are TGTGCCAGCGGTCGGTCAACAGGGGGCACTGAAGCTTTCTTT.

The chain employs TRBV7-9 and TRBJ2-1; 7 bases agree with TRBD1. The CDR3 length is 16 residues. Germline V gene data show CDR1 as SEHNR and CDR2 as FQNEAQ (reference sequence). J lost 0 bases, V lost 6 bases, and 8 bases had no gene match. The CDR3 DNA is TGTGCCAGCAGTCAGGGCGGACAGGCCTCCTACAATGAGCAGTTCTTC. Amino acid sequence: CASSQGGQASYNEQFF.

The sample holds a few counts of this clone. The rearrangement links TRBV7-9 to TRBJ2-7; D is ambiguous. V lost 5 bases, J lost 6 bases, and 17 bases lay in between. This CDR3 spans 14 amino acids. Germline CDR1 SEHNR, CDR2 FQNEAQ (reference sequence). The chain's CDR3 is CASSPHQVIGEQYF. CDR3 coding DNA: TGTGCCAGCAGCCCACACCAGGTGATCGGCGAGCAGTACTTC.

This chain joins TRBV25-1 and TRBJ1-5, with D possibly TRBD1 on 5 matching bases. Germline assignment: CDR1 MGHDK and CDR2 SYGVNS. V was pared by 3 bases and J by 1 base, with 7 bases between. The CDR3 totals 14 residues. In nucleotides, the CDR3 is TGTGCCAGCAGTGAGGGGGGAAGCAATCAGCCCCAGCATTTT. Protein sequence: CASSEGGSNQPQHF.

This chain uses TRBV19 with TRBJ1-2; TRBD1 might be the D (6 bases). Trimming took 4 bases from V and 3 from J, leaving 9 bases between them. The CDR3 totals 13 residues. Germline values: CDR1 LNHDA, CDR2 SQIVND (reference sequence). CDR3 sequence: CASSNRDYYGYTF. The CDR3 bases are TGTGCCAGTAGTAACAGGGATTACTATGGCTACACCTTC.

The chain links TRBV19 to TRBJ2-5; 10 bases map to TRBD1. The length of the CDR3 is 17 residues. Per the germline V gene, CDR1 is LNHDA and CDR2 is SQIVND (reference sequence). The V segment lost 5 bases and the J segment 5 bases; nucleotides outside the gene matches: 14. DNA for the CDR3: TGTGCCAGTAGTTCTCGCCCGACAGGGGGCGGTGGGGAGACCCAGTACTTC. It is translated as CASSSRPTGGGGETQYF.